A selection of T cell receptor beta chains follows, all from one sample in a study of human T cells and chemical hapten exposure. MiXCR was run by TCRdb on the RACE reads, yielding one entry per CDR3 protein. The sample lists about 56,000 distinct CDR3 sequences, about 9.6% occurring once. The sequenced sample was whole blood, obtained in connection with sensitization to the hapten diphenylcyclopropenone (DPC). Every receptor here comes from a woman in her 40s with alopecia areata. Some clones in this sample may be carry-over from other donors' samples. Each CDR3 is given with its conserved first and last residue. A D gene is named only where the DNA matches it firmly. Clone size is given for some rows only: seen once, a few or many times, or a class if the clone is expanded.

>TRBJ2-2|TRBV9|many|-
TGTGCCAGCAGCGCCCCCACCGTGGGGCTGTTTTTT
CASSAPTVGLFF
>TRBJ1-2|TRBV18|few|-
TGTGCCAGCTCACCGCCTGGTGGAACCAACTATGGCTACACCTTC
CASSPPGGTNYGYTF
>TRBJ2-2|TRBV5-8|-|-
TGTGCCAGCAGCTATATTTTACTGTTTTTT
CASSYILLFF
>TRBJ1-1|TRBV27|-|-
TGTGCCACAACGAAGGGGGCTGAAGCTTTCTTT
CATTKGAEAFF
>TRBJ1-5|TRBV7-9|many|-
TGTGCCAGCAGCTCCCAGTTCGAGGTGGCTCAGCCCCAGCATTTT
CASSSQFEVAQPQHF
>TRBJ2-5|TRBV5-4|many|-
TGTGCCAGCAGCTCGAACCAAGACGAGCCCCAGTACTTC
CASSSNQDEPQYF
>TRBJ1-2|TRBV6-5|many|-
TGTGCCAGCAGTTCTCCTCGGTTGGGGAGGGACGATGGCTACACCTTC
CASSSPRLGRDDGYTF
>TRBJ1-2|TRBV7-2|many|-
TGTGCCAGCAGCTTAGACGCGGCGGGATTCTATGGCTACACCTTC
CASSLDAAGFYGYTF
>TRBJ2-3|TRBV11-2|many|-
TGTGCCAGCACCATTAATCGAGCAGATACGCAGTATTTT
CASTINRADTQYF
>TRBJ2-1|TRBV20-1|-|TRBD1
TGCAGTGCTAGCCGGGGACAGGGGATTAATGAGCAGTTCTTC
CSASRGQGINEQFF
>TRBJ2-1|TRBV11-3|medium-sized|-
TGTGCCAGCAGCTTGAGGGGAATCGATGAGCAGTTCTTC
CASSLRGIDEQFF
>TRBJ2-7|TRBV20-1|many|TRBD1
TGCAGTGCTCCTTCCGGCGGGACAGGGCTATACGAGCAGTACTTC
CSAPSGGTGLYEQYF
>TRBJ1-1|TRBV12-3/TRBV12-4|many|-
TGTGCCAGCAGTTTTGGAGAGAACACTGAAGCTTTCTTT
CASSFGENTEAFF
>TRBJ1-4|TRBV6-2/TRBV6-3|many|-
TGTGCCAGCAGTTTCGGGGCTTTGGCAATATTTGAAAAACTGTTTTTT
CASSFGALAIFEKLFF
>TRBJ2-3|TRBV6-5|many|TRBD2
TGTGCCAGCAGTTGGGCTAGCGGGGGAACAGATACGCAGTATTTT
CASSWASGGTDTQYF
>TRBJ2-5|TRBV7-6|-|TRBD2
TGTGCCAGCAGCTTAAGGCCCACTGGCGGGGGGCCCCAAGAGACCCAGTACTTC
CASSLRPTGGGPQETQYF
>TRBJ2-2|TRBV20-1|-|-
TGCAGTGCTAGACAGATTATCACCGGGGAGCTGTTTTTT
CSARQIITGELFF
>TRBJ1-2|TRBV28|many|-
TGTGCCAGCAGTCCGACTATCTATGGCTACACCTTC
CASSPTIYGYTF
>TRBJ2-1|TRBV2|many|-
TGTGCCAGCAGTGAAGAGGTCAGGGGCTTATACAATGAGCAGTTCTTC
CASSEEVRGLYNEQFF
>TRBJ2-1|TRBV12-3/TRBV12-4|few|TRBD2
TGTGCCAGCAGAACTAGCGGGGGCCCCAATGAGCAGTTCTTC
CASRTSGGPNEQFF
>TRBJ2-3|TRBV4-1|many|TRBD2
TGCGCCAGCAGCCAAGAGCCAGCGGGGGGACCCACAGATACGCAGTATTTT
CASSQEPAGGPTDTQYF
>TRBJ2-2|TRBV6-5|few|TRBD1
TGTGCCAGCAGGGACAGGGGCCCCGGGGAGCTGTTTTTT
CASRDRGPGELFF
>TRBJ2-6|TRBV9|few|-
TGTGCCAGCAACCCCGGACTGATCTCTGGGGCCAACGTCCTGACTTTC
CASNPGLISGANVLTF
>TRBJ2-5|TRBV9|-|-
TGTGCCAGCAGCGTAGCGGGGGTGGAGACCCAGTACTTC
CASSVAGVETQYF
>TRBJ2-5|TRBV2|-|-
TGTGCCAGCACAAATTCACTGTACCAAGAGACCCAGTACTTC
CASTNSLYQETQYF
>TRBJ2-3|TRBV3-1|few|TRBD1
TGTGCCAGCAGCCAAGCGACAGGGTTTCCAGATACGCAGTATTTT
CASSQATGFPDTQYF
>TRBJ1-4|TRBV29-1|-|-
TGCAGCGGAACCGGGGCCGGGGTCGAAAAACTGTTTTTT
CSGTGAGVEKLFF
>TRBJ2-3|TRBV5-4|-|TRBD1
TGTGCCAGCAGCCTCCGGACAGGGCGCACAGATACGCAGTATTTT
CASSLRTGRTDTQYF
>TRBJ2-7|TRBV27|-|TRBD1
TGTGCCAGCAGTTTAACCGGGACAGGGATCCTCGAGCAGTACTTC
CASSLTGTGILEQYF
>TRBJ1-2|TRBV4-2|many|-
TGTGCCAGCAGCCATGGGCGAGGAGTCAACTATGGCTACACCTTC
CASSHGRGVNYGYTF
>TRBJ1-1|TRBV5-4|many|-
TGTGCCAGCAGCCCGGGAGGAAGAGGCACTGAAGCTTTCTTT
CASSPGGRGTEAFF
>TRBJ2-3|TRBV3-1|many|-
TGTGCCAGCAACCTTGGCGATGATAGCACAGATACGCAGTATTTT
CASNLGDDSTDTQYF
>TRBJ2-7|TRBV7-3|few|-
TGTGCCAGCAGCTTAAACTCTGCTTACGAGCAGTACTTC
CASSLNSAYEQYF
>TRBJ1-6|TRBV6-5|many|-
TGTGCCAGCAGTTATGGAAATTCACCCCTCCACTTT
CASSYGNSPLHF
>TRBJ2-7|TRBV7-2|few|-
TGTGCCAGCAGCTTATCGCTCTCCTACGAGCAGTACTTC
CASSLSLSYEQYF
>TRBJ2-7|TRBV30|many|-
TGTGCCTGGAGTGTGCTAGGGAATTCCTACGAGCAGTACTTC
CAWSVLGNSYEQYF
>TRBJ1-3|TRBV5-5|-|-
TGTGCCAGCAGCTCACGCCAGAGCTCTGGAAACACCATATATTTT
CASSSRQSSGNTIYF
>TRBJ2-1|TRBV12-3/TRBV12-4|-|TRBD2
TGTGCCAGCAGTTTTAGCGGGGGCCATGAGCAGTTCTTC
CASSFSGGHEQFF
>TRBJ2-5|TRBV12-3/TRBV12-4|-|-
TGTGCCAGCAGTTTAAACCTAGTCTCGTGGGCCCAGTACTTC
CASSLNLVSWAQYF
>TRBJ2-2|TRBV7-7|many|-
TGTGCCAGCAGCTTAGTACAGGGCGGAACCGGGGAGCTGTTTTTT
CASSLVQGGTGELFF
>TRBJ1-1|TRBV18|many|-
TGTGCCAGCTCACGCGGGGAGACTGAAGCTTTCTTT
CASSRGETEAFF
>TRBJ2-3|TRBV4-1|-|TRBD2
TGCGCCAGCAGCCTGGGGGGGGTCCACCCAGATACGCAGTATTTT
CASSLGGVHPDTQYF
>TRBJ2-7|TRBV7-8|-|-
TGTGCCAGCAGCTTAGATGTCGGACCCTACGAGCAGTACTTC
CASSLDVGPYEQYF
>TRBJ2-7|TRBV4-1|few|TRBD1
TGCGCCAGCAGCCAGGGGACAGGGGTCTCCTACGAGCAGTACTTC
CASSQGTGVSYEQYF
>TRBJ1-6|TRBV28|many|-
TGTGCCGGTAGACCCTCGGGAGGTTCACCCCTCCACTTT
CAGRPSGGSPLHF
>TRBJ2-1|TRBV29-1|many|-
TGCAGCGTAGCTAGCAATGAGCAGTTCTTC
CSVASNEQFF